This T cell receptor (beta chain) was observed in a study of T cells in Graves' hyperthyroidism and ophthalmopathy. Findings of the study overall: Ophthalmopathy was identified by the model a median around 6.9 months ahead of onset.

Using RNA transcripts as the source, TCR beta CDR3 regions were amplified. First-round RT-PCR targeting the TCR CDR3 was performed with the HTBI primer set. TCRdb re-called the multiplex PCR reads through MiXCR, storing one row per CDR3 protein. The sample holds hundreds of thousands of distinct CDR3 sequences, 20% seen once. The CDR3 extends over 15 amino acids. Trimming pared 6 bases from V and 7 bases from J, leaving 19 bases between. A word on this clonotype: No antigen is known for it.

Inclusion characteristics of ophthalmopathy patients comprised a Clinical Activity Score of at least 3, a NOSPECS grade of at least 4, and duration under 3 months. Diagnostic assessment was based on clinical symptoms, serum thyroxine and TRAb, thyroid ultrasound and orbital computed tomography. The specimen was blood. The sequence came from a man aged 40-50 years with Graves' ophthalmopathy. The chain has TRBV12-3 or TRBV12-4 and TRBJ2-1, with a possible D match to TRBD2 (6 bases). CDR3 region: CASSNSGTGGNEQFF. The CDR3 DNA reads as TGTGCCAGCAGCAATTCAGGGACTGGTGGGAATGAGCAGTTCTTC.